This record covers a single TCR beta chain. Its antigen is still unknown. The data belong to a study of cytomegalovirus exposure and HLA in healthy donors. About the research overall: A subsequent analysis stated that the approximately 120 validation repertoires were run on the same platform as the roughly 620 first-cohort repertoires.

Study findings and constraints: Cytomegalovirus-associated TCR beta chains were listed, numbering 150 to 200. Per published reports, the classifier diagnosed cytomegalovirus status with high specificity and sensitivity. The tendency of first-cohort TCR clusters to co-occur in the 100 to 150 validation repertoires was identified by a subsequent analysis.

CDR3 length: 15 amino acids. V shed 7 bases, J shed 1 base, and the junction held 5 bases outside the gene matches. The V gene's germline CDR1 is ENHRY and CDR2 SYGVKD. TCRdb's copy holds only in-frame clones and misses some; the assay was immunoSEQ multiplex PCR. The sample consists of some 330,000 clones, 86% of them appearing once. This TCR derives from a woman under 30 in good health and CMV-seronegative. The chain links TRBV10-3 to TRBJ2-3; 10 bases are shared with TRBD2. Sequenced: PBMCs. The CDR3 here is CAITEGLAGTDTQYF. The CDR3 DNA is TGTGCCATCACGGAAGGACTAGCGGGCACAGATACGCAGTATTTT.